This T cell receptor (beta chain) is drawn from a study of graft-versus-host responses after intestinal transplantation. In the study overall: Every recipient underwent anti-thymocyte globulin induction, then tacrolimus and steroids for about three years. Overall study results and limits: Recipient marrow showed GvH clones, some seen first in ileum or blood. Allografts carried high graft-versus-host to host-versus-graft clonal ratios in patients having graft-donor T cell macrochimerism. Early post-transplant falls in HvG clones accompanied the peak levels of circulating GvH clones.

CDR1 MDHEN and CDR2 SYDVKM come from the germline V gene. Trimming at V came to 0 bases and at J to 1 base, leaving 5 bases not matched to a gene. The CDR3 extends over 17 amino acids. Comments on this clone: No antigen is known for it.

Generated by immunoSEQ multiplex PCR, the TCRdb table keeps only in-frame clones and is missing some. The sample has 90,000 to 95,000 clones; roughly 91% are singletons. The chain couples TRBV28 to TRBJ2-2; 7 bases fit TRBD1. This clonotype was sampled from a human donor who received an intestinal transplant. The material sequenced was unstimulated CD8+ T cells sorted from spleen or lymph node cells, taken before intestinal transplant. The CDR3 DNA is TGTGCCAGCAGTTTATGGACGGGACAGAGGAACACCGGGGAGCTGTTTTTT. This translates into CASSLWTGQRNTGELFF.